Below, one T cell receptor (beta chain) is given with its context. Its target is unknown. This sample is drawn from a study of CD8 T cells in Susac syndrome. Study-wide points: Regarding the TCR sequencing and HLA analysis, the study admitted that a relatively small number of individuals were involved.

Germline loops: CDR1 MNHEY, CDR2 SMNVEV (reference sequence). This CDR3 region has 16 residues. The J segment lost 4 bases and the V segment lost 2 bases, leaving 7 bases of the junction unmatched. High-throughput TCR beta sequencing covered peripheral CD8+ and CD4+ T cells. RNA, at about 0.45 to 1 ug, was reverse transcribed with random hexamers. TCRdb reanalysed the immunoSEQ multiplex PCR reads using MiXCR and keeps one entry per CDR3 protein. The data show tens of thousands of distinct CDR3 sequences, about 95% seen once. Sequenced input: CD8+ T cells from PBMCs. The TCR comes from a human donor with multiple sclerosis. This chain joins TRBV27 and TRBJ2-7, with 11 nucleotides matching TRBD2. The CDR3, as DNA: TGTGCCAGCAGTTTACTTCTAGCGGGGGGCGGGTACGAGCAGTACTTC. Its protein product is CASSLLLAGGGYEQYF.